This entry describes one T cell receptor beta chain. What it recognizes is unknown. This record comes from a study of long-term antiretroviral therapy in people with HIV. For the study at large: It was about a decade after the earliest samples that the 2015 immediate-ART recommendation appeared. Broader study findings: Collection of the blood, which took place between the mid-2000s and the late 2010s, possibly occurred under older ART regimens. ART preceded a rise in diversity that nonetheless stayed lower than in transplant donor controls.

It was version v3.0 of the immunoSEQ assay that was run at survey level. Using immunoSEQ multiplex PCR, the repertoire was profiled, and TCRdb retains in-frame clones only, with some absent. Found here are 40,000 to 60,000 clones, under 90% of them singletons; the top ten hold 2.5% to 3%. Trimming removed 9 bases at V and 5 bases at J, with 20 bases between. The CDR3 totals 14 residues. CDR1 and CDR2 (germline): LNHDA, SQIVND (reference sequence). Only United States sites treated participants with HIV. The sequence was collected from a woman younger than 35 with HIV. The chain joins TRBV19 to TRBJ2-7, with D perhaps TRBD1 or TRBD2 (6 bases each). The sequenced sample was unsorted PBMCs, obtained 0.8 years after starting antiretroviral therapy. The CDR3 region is CASRWGRDGNEQYF. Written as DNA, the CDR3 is TGTGCCAGCCGTTGGGGGCGGGATGGAAACGAGCAGTACTTC.